Given below is one TCR beta chain in context. Germline V gene data show CDR1 as MNHEY and CDR2 as SMNVEV (reference sequence). V was cut by 3 bases and J by 7 bases, with 19 bases left in between. The CDR3 is 15 amino acids. The source of the sample is a study of T cells in Graves' hyperthyroidism and ophthalmopathy. Diagnoses rested on clinical symptoms, serum thyroxine and TRAb, thyroid ultrasound and orbital computed tomography. Using around 10 ml of fresh peripheral blood, PBMCs were prepared. What was amplified from RNA transcripts were TCR beta CDR3 regions. Researchers ran a first-round RT-PCR on the TCR CDR3 using the HTBI primer set. MiXCR, applied by TCRdb to the multiplex PCR reads, yields one record per CDR3 protein. The data contain some 500,000 distinct CDR3 sequences, around a quarter of them singletons.

The sequenced sample was blood. The clonotype comes from a woman aged 30 to 39 with Graves' ophthalmopathy. The V gene is TRBV27, the J gene TRBJ2-7, with D uncertain. The CDR3 DNA follows: TGTGCCAGCAGTTTCGGTATACAGTCCCTTCTGGAGCAGTACTTC. Its protein is CASSFGIQSLLEQYF.